The 12 T cell receptor beta chains below come from one sample, sequenced in a study of CD8+CD57+ T cells in acquired aplastic anemia. TCR beta VDJ and CDR3 profiling used genomic DNA as template. Using its own MiXCR run on the reads, TCRdb lists one record per CDR3 protein. The profile covers over 150,000 distinct CDR3 sequences, with 71% appearing a single time and approximately 42% taken by the ten largest. An expansion of CD8+CD57+ cells by flow cytometry had been shown in patients chosen for sequencing. Input material: sorted CD4+, CD8+, or CD8+CD57+ T cells (not recorded which) from PBMCs. The receptors stem from a human donor with aplastic anemia.

This clonotype was picked up a small number of times. This rearrangement joins TRBV20-1 to TRBJ2-7, with 8 bases aligning to TRBD2. Germline V gives CDR1 DFQATT, CDR2 SNEGSKA (reference sequence). The CDR3 is 12 residues long. The J segment lost 13 bases and the V segment lost 4 bases, leaving 12 bases of the junction unmatched. The CDR3 DNA is TGCAGTGCTAATGTATTAGCGGGGATCCTCTACTTC. Residues: CSANVLAGILYF.

About this clonotype itself: An end of the junction does not agree with germline; a read error may underlie this. This chain connects TRBV7-6 to TRBJ2-2, with 11 bases that match TRBD2. Germline assignment: CDR1 SGHVS and CDR2 FNYEAQ. The CDR3 is 16 residues long. The CDR3 DNA reads TGTGCTAGCAGCTCGGGACTAGCGGTAGGGAGCGGGGAGCTGTTTTTT. Translating it yields CASSSGLAVGSGELFF.

The table lists this clonotype with a few counts. The rearrangement links TRBV20-1 to TRBJ2-5; D is perhaps TRBD2 (5 bases). Germline V lookup: CDR1 DFQATT, CDR2 SNEGSKA (reference sequence). V was clipped by 1 base and J by 5 bases, with 14 bases between them. This CDR3 is built from 14 residues. The CDR3 protein is CSARAQSGKETQYF. The CDR3 DNA sequence: TGCAGTGCTAGAGCCCAGTCGGGGAAGGAGACCCAGTACTTC.

There are a few counts of this clonotype. The chain links TRBV7-8 to TRBJ2-3, with 14 bases aligning to TRBD2. The junction had 3 bases not matched to a gene; V was cut back by 5 bases and J by 5 bases. The CDR3 loop spans 15 amino acids. Germline V gene sequence: CDR1 SGHVS, CDR2 FQNEAQ. CDR3 bases: TGTGCCAGCAGCCCAGGACTAGCGGGAGGAGATACGCAGTATTTT. This translates into CASSPGLAGGDTQYF.

This clonotype was seen only a few times. The chain combines TRBV19 with TRBJ2-5; TRBD2 agrees at 9 bases. This CDR3 has 13 residues. J was trimmed by 4 bases and V by 5 bases; bases with no gene match: 2. The germline V gene encodes CDR1 LNHDA and CDR2 SQIVND (reference sequence). The CDR3 coding sequence is TGTGCCAGTAGTCGGCGGGGGGGAGAGACCCAGTACTTC. It codes for CASSRRGGETQYF.

The DNA of the CDR3 is TGCGCCAGCAGCTTCGCCTATGACAGGGTCGTCGGGTACGAGCAGTACTTC. It translates to CASSFAYDRVVGYEQYF. The chain joins TRBV5-1 to TRBJ2-7; 7 positions match TRBD1. V was clipped by 2 bases and J by 4 bases; unmatched bases: 15. Germline CDR1 SGHRS, CDR2 YFSETQ. This CDR3 has 17 amino acids.

Comments on this clonotype: One end of the junction is discordant with germline, which a read error may explain. This chain links TRBV7-3 with TRBJ2-5, with D possibly being TRBD2 (5 bases). This CDR3 spans 13 amino acids. The germline V gene encodes CDR1 SGHTA and CDR2 FQGTGA. The CDR3 nucleotides read TGTGCCAGCAGCCGAAGCCGGACTGAGACCCAGAACTTC. This gives the protein CASSRSRTETQNF.

The V gene is TRBV24-1, the J gene TRBJ2-3; D gene unclear. Per the germline V gene, CDR1 is KGHDR and CDR2 is SFDVKD. Between the trimmed V and J ends, which lost 3 bases and 5 bases, there was a span of 8 bases. CDR3 size: 13 residues. DNA for the CDR3: TGTGCCACCAGTGATCCCCGTGGAGATACGCAGTATTTT. Its protein product is CATSDPRGDTQYF.

V is TRBV20-1 and J is TRBJ2-2, with 10 bases aligning to TRBD1. Germline CDR1 and CDR2: DFQATT and SNEGSKA (reference sequence). V shed 0 bases, J shed 10 bases, and the junction held 11 bases outside the gene matches. The CDR3 has 16 amino acids. The chain's CDR3 is CSARDPGTGEAEELFF. As DNA, the CDR3 is TGCAGTGCTAGAGATCCCGGGACAGGGGAAGCCGAGGAGCTGTTTTTT.

This rearrangement joins TRBV20-1 to TRBJ2-2; TRBD2 agrees at 7 bases. Germline V lookup: CDR1 DFQATT, CDR2 SNEGSKA (reference sequence). With V trimmed by 0 bases and J by 3 bases, 4 bases remained unmatched. The CDR3 loop spans 15 amino acids. The CDR3 nucleotides are TGCAGTGCTAGAGAATTGGCGGGGGACACCGGGGAGCTGTTTTTT. Residues: CSARELAGDTGELFF.

V and J are TRBV6-1 and TRBJ1-4; 7 bases are shared with TRBD1. The trim removed 8 bases at V and 8 bases at J, leaving 8 bases unmatched. CDR1 is MNHNS and CDR2 is SASEGT in the germline V gene. The CDR3 spans 13 residues. CDR3: CASRRDSLEKLFF. CDR3 bases: TGTGCCAGCCGGCGGGACAGTCTGGAAAAACTGTTTTTT.

This chain joins TRBV7-9 and TRBJ1-1, with TRBD1 matching over 8 bases. CDR3 length equals 14 residues. From germline, CDR1 is SEHNR and CDR2 FQNEAQ (reference sequence). V lost 4 bases, J lost 7 bases, and 8 bases stayed unmatched. CDR3 nucleotide sequence: TGTGCCAGCAGCTCACGACAGGGGACGGATGAAGCTTTCTTT. Translating gives CASSSRQGTDEAFF.